The rows below give T cell receptor beta chains drawn from one sample of a study of naive and memory T cell subsets. MiXCR, run by TCRdb on the 5' RACE reads, gives a single entry per CDR3 protein. The sample consists of about 62,000 distinct CDR3 sequences, 8% to 9% of them appearing once. Every receptor here comes from a female donor in good health. Each CDR3 is given with its conserved first and last residue. D genes are given only for firm matches. Size tells how often a clone was seen (once, few, many) or the class of an expanded clone, and some rows leave it out.

cdr3_aa | cdr3_nt | j_call | d_call | v_call | clone_size
CSAGTVRGETQYF | TGCAGTGCTGGGACAGTCCGGGGAGAGACCCAGTACTTC | TRBJ2-5 | TRBD1 | TRBV20-1 | few
CASSLVRGGRGKNEQFF | TGTGCCAGCAGCTTAGTTCGCGGCGGGAGGGGGAAAAATGAGCAGTTCTTC | TRBJ2-1 | TRBD2 | TRBV7-8 | many
CSGQFGYEQYF | TGCAGTGGACAGTTTGGCTACGAGCAGTACTTC | TRBJ2-7 | . | TRBV20-1 | .
CAGSFGTGGQGVYSTEAFF | TGCGCCGGCAGCTTCGGTACCGGGGGACAGGGGGTGTATAGCACTGAAGCTTTCTTT | TRBJ1-1 | TRBD1 | TRBV5-1 | .
CASSHVSFGTDTQYF | TGTGCCAGCAGCCATGTTAGTTTCGGCACAGATACGCAGTATTTT | TRBJ2-3 | . | TRBV3-1 | .
CASSPDRGHNEQFF | TGTGCCAGCAGTCCCGACAGGGGGCACAATGAGCAGTTCTTC | TRBJ2-1 | TRBD1 | TRBV6-6 | many
CATSESRTKQVETQYF | TGTGCCACCAGTGAATCCAGAACAAAGCAAGTAGAGACCCAGTACTTC | TRBJ2-5 | . | TRBV24-1 | .
CASSIVGAGTDTQYF | TGTGCCAGTAGTATTGTTGGGGCCGGCACAGATACGCAGTATTTT | TRBJ2-3 | . | TRBV19 | .
CSVEGVGGRAFF | TGCAGCGTTGAAGGCGTAGGGGGTAGGGCTTTCTTT | TRBJ1-1 | . | TRBV29-1 | many
CSALLAGARLNEQFF | TGCAGTGCCCTACTAGCGGGAGCGCGCTTAAATGAGCAGTTCTTC | TRBJ2-1 | TRBD2 | TRBV20-1 | few
CSARQPGTGELFF | TGCAGTGCTAGACAGCCCGGCACCGGGGAGCTGTTTTTT | TRBJ2-2 | . | TRBV20-1 | few
CAISELGLAVEQYF | TGTGCCATCAGTGAGTTAGGACTAGCGGTCGAGCAGTACTTC | TRBJ2-7 | TRBD2 | TRBV10-3 | .
CASSPDRPISSPYEQYF | TGTGCCAGCTCACCAGACAGGCCAATCTCTTCCCCCTACGAGCAGTACTTC | TRBJ2-7 | . | TRBV18 | .
CASSLATGIQETQYF | TGCGCCAGCAGCTTAGCGACAGGGATTCAAGAGACCCAGTACTTC | TRBJ2-5 | TRBD1 | TRBV5-1 | .
CSASWPSRNEQFF | TGCAGTGCTAGTTGGCCTAGCCGCAATGAGCAGTTCTTC | TRBJ2-1 | . | TRBV20-1 | many
CASSRQEVYGGYTF | TGTGCCAGCAGCCGACAGGAGGTGTATGGTGGCTACACCTTC | TRBJ1-2 | . | TRBV2 | .
CASSSRDSNTGELFF | TGTGCCAGCAGCTCCCGGGACAGTAACACCGGGGAGCTGTTTTTT | TRBJ2-2 | TRBD1 | TRBV7-9 | .
CASSQRGPYGYTF | TGTGCCAGCAGCCAAAGGGGGCCCTATGGCTACACCTTC | TRBJ1-2 | TRBD1 | TRBV3-1 | many
CASNLGLRGATNEKLFF | TGTGCCAGCAACTTGGGGTTGCGGGGTGCAACTAATGAAAAACTGTTTTTT | TRBJ1-4 | . | TRBV5-5 | few
CASTPRQGTNQPQHF | TGTGCCAGTACCCCTCGTCAGGGGACAAATCAGCCCCAGCATTTT | TRBJ1-5 | . | TRBV19 | many
CASSLDREGFIYSNQPQHF | TGTGCCAGCAGTTTGGACAGGGAAGGGTTTATATATAGCAATCAGCCCCAGCATTTT | TRBJ1-5 | TRBD1 | TRBV12-3/TRBV12-4 | .
CATQAPGTDTQYF | TGTGCCACCCAAGCCCCAGGCACAGATACGCAGTATTTT | TRBJ2-3 | . | TRBV6-6 | few
CASSHKVPGMRPNTEAFF | TGTGCCAGCAGTCATAAAGTACCAGGGATGAGGCCGAACACTGAAGCTTTCTTT | TRBJ1-1 | . | TRBV11-3 | .
CSARDLEGNLETQYF | TGCAGTGCTAGAGATCTCGAGGGGAATTTAGAGACCCAGTACTTC | TRBJ2-5 | . | TRBV20-1 | few
CASSQDPQISYNEQFF | TGTGCCAGCAGCCAAGATCCCCAGATTTCCTACAATGAGCAGTTCTTC | TRBJ2-1 | . | TRBV4-2 | .
CASSSRGRGIQYF | TGTGCCAGCAGTTCCCGGGGACGGGGCATTCAGTACTTC | TRBJ2-4 | . | TRBV12-3/TRBV12-4 | .
CAISDERTRETQYF | TGTGCCATCAGTGATGAGCGTACCAGAGAGACCCAGTACTTC | TRBJ2-5 | . | TRBV10-3 | .
CASSPGSSSYNEQFF | TGCGCCAGCAGCCCCGGGTCCAGCTCCTACAATGAGCAGTTCTTC | TRBJ2-1 | . | TRBV5-1 | .
CASSSSRDIRTDTQYF | TGTGCCAGCAGTTCCTCCCGGGACATACGCACAGATACGCAGTATTTT | TRBJ2-3 | . | TRBV27 | few
CASSLAGKGNQPQHF | TGTGCCAGCAGTTTAGCAGGGAAAGGCAATCAGCCCCAGCATTTT | TRBJ1-5 | . | TRBV28 | few
CASIAGTEAFF | TGTGCCAGTATCGCCGGGACTGAAGCTTTCTTT | TRBJ1-1 | . | TRBV7-8 | many
CASRRPGSSYNEQFF | TGTGCCAGCAGGAGGCCCGGGAGCTCCTACAATGAGCAGTTCTTC | TRBJ2-1 | . | TRBV6-2/TRBV6-3 | few
CASSLARQETQYF | TGTGCTAGCAGCTTAGCAAGACAAGAGACCCAGTACTTC | TRBJ2-5 | . | TRBV7-7 | few
CASSSYRGYGYTF | TGTGCCAGCAGTTCATACAGGGGCTATGGCTACACCTTC | TRBJ1-2 | TRBD1 | TRBV6-5 | .
CASTSSRLAFF | TGTGCCAGCACTAGTTCTCGGTTAGCTTTCTTT | TRBJ1-1 | . | TRBV28 | many
CASSERARTSGENTGELFF | TGTGCCAGCAGTGAAAGGGCGCGGACTAGCGGCGAGAACACCGGGGAGCTGTTTTTT | TRBJ2-2 | TRBD2 | TRBV6-1 | .
CSVERSASGGDYGYTF | TGCAGCGTTGAAAGATCGGCGTCAGGGGGCGATTATGGCTACACCTTC | TRBJ1-2 | TRBD1 | TRBV29-1 | many
CASSLSQGRGSTDTQYF | TGTGCCAGCAGTTTGTCACAGGGTAGGGGGTCCACAGATACGCAGTATTTT | TRBJ2-3 | . | TRBV6-5 | few
CSVEDRDPNEQFF | TGCAGCGTTGAAGATAGAGACCCCAATGAGCAGTTCTTC | TRBJ2-1 | . | TRBV29-1 | .
CASSYGGAGGSTEAFF | TGTGCCAGCAGTTATGGTGGAGCAGGGGGATCCACTGAAGCTTTCTTT | TRBJ1-1 | TRBD1 | TRBV6-5 | many
CASSLSPTSGIYEQYF | TGTGCCAGCAGCTTATCCCCTACTAGCGGGATCTACGAGCAGTACTTC | TRBJ2-7 | TRBD2 | TRBV11-1 | .
CASSRDTPNTGELFF | TGTGCCAGCAGCCGGGACACCCCGAACACCGGGGAGCTGTTTTTT | TRBJ2-2 | . | TRBV2 | few
CSEVPLGTEAFF | TGCAGCGAGGTACCACTGGGGACTGAAGCTTTCTTT | TRBJ1-1 | . | TRBV29-1 | few
CASSLSGPLAGELFF | TGTGCCAGCAGCTTATCCGGACCGCTCGCCGGGGAGCTGTTTTTT | TRBJ2-2 | . | TRBV11-2 | .
CASSYAGTVISYNEQFF | TGTGCCAGCAGTTACGCCGGGACAGTAATATCCTACAATGAGCAGTTCTTC | TRBJ2-1 | TRBD1 | TRBV27 | many
CASSLGQGIDNEQFF | TGTGCCAGCAGCCTGGGACAGGGGATCGACAATGAGCAGTTCTTC | TRBJ2-1 | TRBD1 | TRBV7-9 | few
CASSFLTGKTEAFF | TGTGCCAGCAGTTTCCTTACAGGGAAAACTGAAGCTTTCTTT | TRBJ1-1 | . | TRBV27 | .
CASSNSGARDEQFF | TGTGCCAGCAGTAATAGCGGCGCCAGGGATGAGCAGTTCTTC | TRBJ2-1 | . | TRBV6-1 | .
CSARENLLMNTEAFF | TGCAGTGCTAGAGAAAACTTACTAATGAACACTGAAGCTTTCTTT | TRBJ1-1 | . | TRBV20-1 | many
CASSPRTDYGYTF | TGTGCCAGCAGCCCCAGGACGGACTATGGCTACACCTTC | TRBJ1-2 | . | TRBV28 | many
CASSERAYEQYF | TGTGCCAGCAGTGAACGGGCCTACGAGCAGTACTTC | TRBJ2-7 | . | TRBV6-1 | .
CSAQNTGTGGNYGYTF | TGCAGTGCTCAAAATACCGGGACAGGGGGCAACTATGGCTACACCTTC | TRBJ1-2 | TRBD1 | TRBV20-1 | many
CSATEGSAKNIQYF | TGCAGTGCTACCGAAGGATCTGCCAAAAACATTCAGTACTTC | TRBJ2-4 | . | TRBV20-1 | many
CASSLNGVYNEQFF | TGTGCCAGCAGCTTAAACGGGGTATACAATGAGCAGTTCTTC | TRBJ2-1 | . | TRBV7-9 | .
CASSVAGDSYNEQFF | TGTGCCAGCAGCGTAGCGGGGGACTCCTACAATGAGCAGTTCTTC | TRBJ2-1 | . | TRBV9 | .
CASSTLGREPTYNEQFF | TGTGCCAGCAGCACCCTTGGGCGGGAGCCCACCTACAATGAGCAGTTCTTC | TRBJ2-1 | TRBD2 | TRBV6-5 | few
CSASPMDRGKETQYF | TGCAGTGCAAGCCCGATGGACAGGGGCAAAGAGACCCAGTACTTC | TRBJ2-5 | TRBD1 | TRBV20-1 | .